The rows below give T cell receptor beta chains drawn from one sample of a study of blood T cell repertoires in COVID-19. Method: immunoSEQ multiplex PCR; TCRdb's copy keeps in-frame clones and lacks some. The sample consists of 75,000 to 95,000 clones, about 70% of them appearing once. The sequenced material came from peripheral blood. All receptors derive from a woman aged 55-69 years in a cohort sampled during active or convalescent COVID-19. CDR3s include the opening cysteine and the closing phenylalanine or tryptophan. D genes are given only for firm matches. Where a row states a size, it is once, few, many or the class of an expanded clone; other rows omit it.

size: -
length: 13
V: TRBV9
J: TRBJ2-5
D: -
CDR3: CASSASSLSLQYF
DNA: TGTGCCAGCAGCGCGTCCTCCCTCTCCCTCCAGTACTTC

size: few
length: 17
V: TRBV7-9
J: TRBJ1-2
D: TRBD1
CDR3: CASSLAWQGASGYGYTF
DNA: TGTGCCAGCAGCTTAGCCTGGCAGGGGGCATCAGGGTATGGCTACACCTTC

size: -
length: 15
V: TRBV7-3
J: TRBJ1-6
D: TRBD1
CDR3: CASSSDRGGNSPLHF
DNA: TGTGCCAGCAGCTCCGACAGGGGTGGAAATTCACCCCTCCACTTT

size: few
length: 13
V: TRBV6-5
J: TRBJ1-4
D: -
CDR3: CASSYYGNEKLFF
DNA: TGTGCCAGCAGTTACTACGGGAATGAAAAACTGTTTTTT

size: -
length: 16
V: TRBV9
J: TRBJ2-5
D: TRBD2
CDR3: CASSMRTSGGQETQYF
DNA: TGTGCCAGCAGCATGAGGACTAGCGGGGGGCAAGAGACCCAGTACTTC

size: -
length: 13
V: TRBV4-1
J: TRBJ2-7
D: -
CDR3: CASSQGVRGEQYF
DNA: TGCGCCAGCAGCCAAGGCGTTCGAGGCGAGCAGTACTTC

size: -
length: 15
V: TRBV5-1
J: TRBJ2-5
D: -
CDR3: CASSLLTGPQETQYF
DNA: TGCGCCAGCAGCTTGTTGACAGGTCCACAGGAGACCCAGTACTTC

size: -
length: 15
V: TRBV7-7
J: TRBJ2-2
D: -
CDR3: CASSLVAGHTGELFF
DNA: TGTGCTAGCAGCTTAGTTGCGGGCCACACCGGGGAGCTGTTTTTT

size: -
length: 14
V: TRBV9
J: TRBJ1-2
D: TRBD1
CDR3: CASSVDDRDRGYTF
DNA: TGTGCCAGCAGCGTAGATGACAGGGATAGAGGCTACACCTTC

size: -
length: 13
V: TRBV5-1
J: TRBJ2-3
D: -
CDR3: CASSSPGADTQYF
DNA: TGCGCCAGCAGCTCGCCGGGGGCAGATACGCAGTATTTT

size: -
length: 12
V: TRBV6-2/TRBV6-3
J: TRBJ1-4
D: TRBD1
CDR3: CASSYAGGKLFF
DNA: TGTGCCAGCAGTTACGCAGGGGGAAAACTGTTTTTT

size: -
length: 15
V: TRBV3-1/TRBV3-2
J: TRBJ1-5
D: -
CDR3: CASSYGTTGQQPQHF
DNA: TGTGCCAGCAGCTACGGTACGACAGGTCAACAGCCCCAGCATTTT

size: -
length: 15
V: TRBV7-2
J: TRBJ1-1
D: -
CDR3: CASSLDGRAGAEAFF
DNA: TGTGCCAGCAGCTTAGATGGTCGGGCAGGGGCTGAAGCTTTCTTT

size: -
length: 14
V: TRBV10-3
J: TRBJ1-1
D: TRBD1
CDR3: CAISGGTAYTEAFF
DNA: TGTGCCATCAGTGGCGGGACAGCTTACACTGAAGCTTTCTTT

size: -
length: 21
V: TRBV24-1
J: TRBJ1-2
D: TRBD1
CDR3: CATSDSRTQGQRKGDNYGYTF
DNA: TGTGCCACCAGTGATTCCAGAACGCAGGGACAGAGAAAAGGAGATAACTATGGCTACACCTTC

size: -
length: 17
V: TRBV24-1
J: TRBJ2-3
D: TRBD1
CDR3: CATSPRGRGPSTDTQYF
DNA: TGTGCCACCAGTCCCCGTGGCAGGGGGCCTAGCACAGATACGCAGTATTTT

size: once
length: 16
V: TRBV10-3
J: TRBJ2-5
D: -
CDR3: CAISETSPPTAGTQYF
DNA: TGTGCCATCAGTGAAACTAGTCCCCCCACAGCAGGGACCCAGTACTTC

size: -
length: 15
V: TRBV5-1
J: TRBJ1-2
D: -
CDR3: CASSPAGEGYYGYTF
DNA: TGCGCCAGCAGCCCCGCCGGGGAGGGGTACTATGGCTACACCTTC

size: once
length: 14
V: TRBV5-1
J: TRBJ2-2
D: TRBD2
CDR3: CASRLLAATGELFF
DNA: TGCGCCAGCAGGTTACTAGCGGCCACCGGGGAGCTGTTTTTT

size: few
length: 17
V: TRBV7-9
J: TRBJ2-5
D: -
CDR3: CASSLARGTGNQETQYF
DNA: TGTGCCAGCAGCTTAGCTAGGGGAACTGGAAACCAAGAGACCCAGTACTTC

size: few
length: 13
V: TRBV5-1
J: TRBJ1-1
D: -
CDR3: CASSLHLNTEAFF
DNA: TGCGCCAGCAGCTTGCACTTGAACACTGAAGCTTTCTTT

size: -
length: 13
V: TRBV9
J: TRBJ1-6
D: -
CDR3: CASSPGRGTPLHF
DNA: TGTGCCAGCAGCCCGGGGAGGGGTACACCCCTCCACTTT

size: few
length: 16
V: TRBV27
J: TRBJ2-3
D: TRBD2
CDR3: CASSLGTSGVTDTQYF
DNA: TGTGCCAGCAGTCTCGGGACTAGCGGGGTCACAGATACGCAGTATTTT

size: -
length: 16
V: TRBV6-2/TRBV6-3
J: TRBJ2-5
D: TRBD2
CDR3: CASSKMRLAGQETQYF
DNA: TGTGCCAGCAGCAAAATGAGACTAGCGGGGCAAGAGACCCAGTACTTC

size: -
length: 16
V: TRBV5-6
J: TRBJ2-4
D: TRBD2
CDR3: CASSLDSIREGNIQYF
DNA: TGTGCCAGCAGCTTGGATTCTATCAGGGAGGGAAACATTCAGTACTTC

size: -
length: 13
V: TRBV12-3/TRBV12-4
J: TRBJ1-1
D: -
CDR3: CASSLAGVGEAFF
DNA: TGTGCCAGCAGTTTAGCAGGGGTAGGTGAAGCTTTCTTT

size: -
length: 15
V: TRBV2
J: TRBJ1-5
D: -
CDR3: CASSVLRGHSQPQHF
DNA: TGTGCCAGCAGTGTCCTTAGAGGGCACAGTCAGCCCCAGCATTTT

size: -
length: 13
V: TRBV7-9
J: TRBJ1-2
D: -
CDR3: CASSLVGRDGYTF
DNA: TGTGCCAGCAGCTTAGTGGGGAGAGATGGCTACACCTTC

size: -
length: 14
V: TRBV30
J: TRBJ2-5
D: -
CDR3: CAWSEGGRYETQYF
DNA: TGTGCCTGGAGTGAGGGGGGGCGGTATGAGACCCAGTACTTC